Given below is one T cell receptor (beta chain) in context. Its antigen is as yet unknown. 60 Vbeta and 13 Jbeta primers were used in PCR. Sequencing was performed with immunoSEQ multiplex PCR; in TCRdb, only in-frame clones are kept and a portion is missing. The sample table includes about 170,000 clones. The CDR3 consists of 14 residues. The germline V and J ends were trimmed by 5 bases and 2 bases, with 12 bases remaining between them. Germline V gene lookup returns CDR1 LGHNA and CDR2 YNFKEQ. These data originate in a study of cytomegalovirus exposure and HLA in healthy donors. Study results and limitations: It was reported that the classifier diagnosed cytomegalovirus status with high specificity and sensitivity in both the original and validation cohorts.

The TCR originated in a woman aged 18-29 years in good health and CMV-seropositive. The rearrangement uses TRBV4-2 and TRBJ2-5; D perhaps matches TRBD2 (5 bases). Input material: PBMCs. The CDR3 sequence: CASSKQEAQETQYF. The CDR3 DNA follows: TGTGCCAGCAGCAAGCAGGAGGCTCAAGAGACCCAGTACTTC.